This TCR beta chain was recovered during a study of blood T cell repertoires in COVID-19. Study details: Spain, Italy and the United States supplied samples that represented acute and convalescent COVID-19. T cells, B-cell-depleted T cells, or PBMCs provided the cDNA or gDNA that served as material.

Sequenced by immunoSEQ multiplex PCR; TCRdb stores in-frame clones only, minus some. Of about 130,000 clones in the sample, roughly 77% were seen once. V shed 0 bases and J 6 bases; nucleotides not matched to a gene: 6. Germline CDR1 is SGHRS and CDR2 is YFSETQ. The CDR3 sequence is 15 residues long. Those enrolled in Seattle joined during active infection and were followed longitudinally afterward. Material: peripheral blood. The sequence came from a woman in her 70s with COVID-19, enrolled during active disease. The chain recombines TRBV5-1 with TRBJ2-7, with TRBD1 matching 10 bases. CDR3 coding DNA: TGCGCCAGCAGCTTGGGGACAGGGGGATATGCCGAGCAGTACTTC. Its protein product is CASSLGTGGYAEQYF.